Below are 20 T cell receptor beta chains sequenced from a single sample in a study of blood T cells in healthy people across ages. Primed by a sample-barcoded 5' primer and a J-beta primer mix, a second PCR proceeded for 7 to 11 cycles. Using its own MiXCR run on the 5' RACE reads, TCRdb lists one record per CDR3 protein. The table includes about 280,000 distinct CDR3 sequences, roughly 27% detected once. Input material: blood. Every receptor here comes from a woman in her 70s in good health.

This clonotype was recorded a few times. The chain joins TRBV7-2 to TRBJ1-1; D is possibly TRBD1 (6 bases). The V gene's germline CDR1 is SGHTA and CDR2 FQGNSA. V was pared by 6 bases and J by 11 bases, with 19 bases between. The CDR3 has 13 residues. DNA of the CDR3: TGTGCCAGCAGTTTCAGGGGCTCTCCGTTGGCTTTCTTT. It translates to CASSFRGSPLAFF.

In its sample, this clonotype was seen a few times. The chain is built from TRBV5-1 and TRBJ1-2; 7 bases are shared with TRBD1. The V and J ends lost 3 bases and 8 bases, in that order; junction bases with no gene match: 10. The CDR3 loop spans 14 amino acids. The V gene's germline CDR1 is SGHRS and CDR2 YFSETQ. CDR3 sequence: CASSYDGQAGGYTF. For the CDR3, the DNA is TGCGCCAGCAGCTACGACGGACAGGCAGGGGGCTACACCTTC.

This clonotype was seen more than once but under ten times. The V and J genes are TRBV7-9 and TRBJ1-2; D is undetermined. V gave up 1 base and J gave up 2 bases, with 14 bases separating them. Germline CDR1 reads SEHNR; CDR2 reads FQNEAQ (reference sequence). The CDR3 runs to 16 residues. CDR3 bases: TGTGCCAGCAGCTTAGTAGAACCCAGAGGAAACTATGGCTACACCTTC. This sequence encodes CASSLVEPRGNYGYTF.

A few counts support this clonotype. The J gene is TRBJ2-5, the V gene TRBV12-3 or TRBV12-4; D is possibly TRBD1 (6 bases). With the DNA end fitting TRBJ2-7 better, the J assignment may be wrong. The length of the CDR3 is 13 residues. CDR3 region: CASTKGVLYEQYF. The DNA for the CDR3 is TGTGCCAGCACAAAGGGGGTCCTCTACGAGCAGTACTTC.

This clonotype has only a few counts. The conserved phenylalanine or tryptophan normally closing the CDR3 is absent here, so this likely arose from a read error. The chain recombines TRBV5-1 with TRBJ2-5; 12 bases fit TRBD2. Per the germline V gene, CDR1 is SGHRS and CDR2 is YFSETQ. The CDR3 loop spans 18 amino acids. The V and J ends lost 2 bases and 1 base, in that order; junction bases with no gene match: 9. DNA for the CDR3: TGCGCCAGCAGCTTTTCGACTAGCGGGAGTGCTATCCAAGAGACCCAGTACCTC. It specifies CASSFSTSGSAIQETQYL.

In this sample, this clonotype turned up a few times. The CDR3 here is CASSLAGGWSHEQYF. The CDR3 DNA follows: TGTGCCAGCAGCTTAGCAGGGGGTTGGTCCCACGAGCAGTACTTC. V gene TRBV7-2 combines with J gene TRBJ2-7; D is perhaps TRBD1 (6 bases). V was pared by 0 bases and J by 5 bases, with 14 bases between. The CDR3 has 15 amino acids. Germline CDR1 reads SGHTA; CDR2 reads FQGNSA. The full variable domain, completed using reference TRBV7-2 and TRBJ2-7, is GAGVSQSPSNKVTEKGKDVELRCDPISGHTALYWYRQSLGQGLEFLIYFQGNSAPDKSGLPSDRFSAERTGGSVSTLTIQRTQQEDSAVYLCASSLAGGWSHEQYFGPGTRLTVT.

In nucleotides, the CDR3 is TGCGCCAGCAGCCAAGGATGGGGGCAGCCCCAGCATTTT. It specifies CASSQGWGQPQHF. V gene TRBV4-3 combines with J gene TRBJ1-5; maybe TRBD1 (5 bases). The CDR3 runs to 13 residues. The germline V gene has CDR1 LGHNA and CDR2 YSLEER. V lost 1 base to trimming and J lost 7 bases, with 8 bases between them.

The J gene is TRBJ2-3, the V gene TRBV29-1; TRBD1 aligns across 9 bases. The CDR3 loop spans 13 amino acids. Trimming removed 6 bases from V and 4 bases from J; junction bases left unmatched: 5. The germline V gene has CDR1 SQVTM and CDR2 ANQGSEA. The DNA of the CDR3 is TGCAGCGTGGGGACAGGGAGGGCAGATACGCAGTATTTT. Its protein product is CSVGTGRADTQYF.

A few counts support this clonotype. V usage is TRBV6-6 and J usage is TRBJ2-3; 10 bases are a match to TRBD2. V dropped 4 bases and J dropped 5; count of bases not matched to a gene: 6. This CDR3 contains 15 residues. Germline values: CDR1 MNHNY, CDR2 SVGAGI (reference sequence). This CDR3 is CASSSGTSVGDTQYF. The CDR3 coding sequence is TGTGCCAGCAGTTCGGGGACTAGCGTTGGAGATACGCAGTATTTT.

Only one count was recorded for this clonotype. The CDR3 spells CASSPGTRNGYTF. Written as DNA, the CDR3 is TGTGCCAGCAGCCCTGGGACAAGGAATGGCTACACCTTC. The chain employs TRBV3-1 and TRBJ1-2; TRBD1 might be the D (6 bases). The V and J ends lost 4 bases and 6 bases respectively, with 12 bases between them. Germline values: CDR1 LGHDT, CDR2 YNNKEL (reference sequence). The CDR3 is 13 residues long.

The CDR3 reads CASRPSGGAYEQYF. The CDR3 DNA follows: TGTGCCAGCAGACCCAGCGGGGGAGCCTACGAGCAGTACTTC. V is TRBV7-9 and J is TRBJ2-7, with 8 bases matching TRBD2. This CDR3 spans 14 amino acids. With V trimmed by 6 bases and J by 2 bases, 6 bases remained unmatched. In germline, CDR1 is SEHNR, CDR2 FQNEAQ (reference sequence).

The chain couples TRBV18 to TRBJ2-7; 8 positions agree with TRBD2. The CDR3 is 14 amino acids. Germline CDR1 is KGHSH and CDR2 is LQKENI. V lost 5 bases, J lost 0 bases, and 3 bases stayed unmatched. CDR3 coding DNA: TGTGCCAGCTCAGTGACTAGCGACTCCTACGAGCAGTACTTC. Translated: CASSVTSDSYEQYF.

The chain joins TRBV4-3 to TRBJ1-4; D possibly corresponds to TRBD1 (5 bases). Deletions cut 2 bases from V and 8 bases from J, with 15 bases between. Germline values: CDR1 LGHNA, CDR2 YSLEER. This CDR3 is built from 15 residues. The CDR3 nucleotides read TGCGCCAGCAGCCAAAGGAGGGGTATGGGGGAAAAACTGTTTTTT. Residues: CASSQRRGMGEKLFF.

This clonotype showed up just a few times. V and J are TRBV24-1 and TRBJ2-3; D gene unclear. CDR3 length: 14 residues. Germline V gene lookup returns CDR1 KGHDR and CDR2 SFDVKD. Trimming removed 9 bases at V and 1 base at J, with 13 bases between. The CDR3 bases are TGTGCCACCGCGGACCGGATCCGCACAGATACGCAGTATTTT. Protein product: CATADRIRTDTQYF.

The CDR3 DNA sequence: TGTGCCAGCAGCTTAGAACAGGAGCAGTACGAGCAGTACTTC. Translation gives CASSLEQEQYEQYF. This chain connects TRBV7-2 to TRBJ2-7; weak D call: TRBD1 (5 bases). Trimming removed 1 base from V and 4 bases from J, with 11 bases in between. The CDR3 extends over 14 amino acids. Germline V CDR1 and CDR2: SGHTA, FQGNSA.

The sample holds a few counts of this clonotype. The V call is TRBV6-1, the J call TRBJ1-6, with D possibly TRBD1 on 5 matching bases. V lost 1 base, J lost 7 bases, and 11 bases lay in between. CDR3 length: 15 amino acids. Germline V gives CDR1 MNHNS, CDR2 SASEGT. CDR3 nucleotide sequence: TGTGCCAGCAGTGAAGGGGGCCTTGGCAATTCACCCCTCCACTTT. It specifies CASSEGGLGNSPLHF.

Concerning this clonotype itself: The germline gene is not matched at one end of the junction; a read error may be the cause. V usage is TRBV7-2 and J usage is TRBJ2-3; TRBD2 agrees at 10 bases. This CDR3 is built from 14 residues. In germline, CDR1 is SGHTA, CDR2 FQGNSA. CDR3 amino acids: CASSLAGVSDTQYF. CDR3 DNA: TGTGCCAGCAGCCTAGCGGGAGTCTCAGATACGCAGTATTTT.

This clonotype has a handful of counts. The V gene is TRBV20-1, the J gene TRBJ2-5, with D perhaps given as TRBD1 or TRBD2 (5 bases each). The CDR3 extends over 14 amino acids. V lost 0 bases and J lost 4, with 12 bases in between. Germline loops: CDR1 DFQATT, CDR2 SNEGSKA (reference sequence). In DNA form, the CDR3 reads TGCAGTGCTAGAGATCGGTCAGGGAGAGAGACCCAGTACTTC. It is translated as CSARDRSGRETQYF.

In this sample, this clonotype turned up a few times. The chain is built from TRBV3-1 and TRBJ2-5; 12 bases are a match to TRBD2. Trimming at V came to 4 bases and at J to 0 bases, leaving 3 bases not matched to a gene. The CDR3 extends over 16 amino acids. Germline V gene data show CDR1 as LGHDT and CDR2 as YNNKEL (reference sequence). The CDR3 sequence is CASSPWTSGDQETQYF. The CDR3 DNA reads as TGTGCCAGCAGCCCCTGGACTAGCGGGGACCAAGAGACCCAGTACTTC.

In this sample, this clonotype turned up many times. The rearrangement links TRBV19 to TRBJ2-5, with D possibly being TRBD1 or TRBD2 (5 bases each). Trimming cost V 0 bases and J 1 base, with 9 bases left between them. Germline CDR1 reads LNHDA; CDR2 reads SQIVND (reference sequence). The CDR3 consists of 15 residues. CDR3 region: CASSIEGRIQETQYF. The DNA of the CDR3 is TGTGCCAGTAGTATAGAGGGACGCATCCAAGAGACCCAGTACTTC.